The next 27 T cell receptor beta chains were all read from a single sample in a study of identical twins. TCRdb re-analysed the 5' RACE reads in MiXCR, keeping a single row per CDR3 protein. The sample includes roughly 630,000 distinct CDR3 sequences, roughly 6.6% of them seen just once. This same sample was also taken into another study, of yellow fever vaccine responses in identical twins.

What was sequenced was PBMCs. The receptors here all came from a young woman in good health.

The chain joins TRBV4-1 to TRBJ2-7; D is possibly TRBD2 (5 bases). V shed 4 bases and J shed 0 bases, with 13 bases lying between them. Germline V gives CDR1 MGHRA, CDR2 YSYEKL. The CDR3 runs to 15 residues. The CDR3 DNA follows: TGCGCCAGCAGCCTTGCGCGGGCGAACTCCTACGAGCAGTACTTC. Residues: CASSLARANSYEQYF.

The genes are TRBV9 and TRBJ2-1, with D possibly being TRBD1 (5 bases). Germline V CDR1 and CDR2: SGDLS, YYNGEE. The CDR3 is 15 residues long. Trimming left V 3 bases short and J 8 bases short, with 18 bases between. The CDR3 spells CASSAFSVRGDEQFF. The DNA for the CDR3 is TGTGCCAGCAGCGCCTTTTCGGTTAGGGGCGATGAGCAGTTCTTC.

The J gene is TRBJ1-6, the V gene TRBV12-3 or TRBV12-4, with a possible D match to TRBD1 (5 bases). V shed 6 bases and J shed 14 bases, with 20 bases lying between them. This CDR3 is 14 amino acids long. The CDR3 DNA reads TGTGCCAGCAGAAGTCCCGGGACTGGCCCGGCCCTCCACTTT. It encodes CASRSPGTGPALHF.

The V gene is TRBV27, the J gene TRBJ2-3; the D gene is possibly TRBD1 (7 bases). The CDR3 has 15 amino acids. The V end was cut by 10 bases, the J end by 3 bases, with 20 bases between. The germline V gene has CDR1 MNHEY and CDR2 SMNVEV (reference sequence). The CDR3 DNA reads TGTGCCACTGCACGTGGAGGGGGCTTTACAGATACGCAGTATTTT. Protein: CATARGGGFTDTQYF.

This clonotype was seen a few times. J is TRBJ2-7 and V is TRBV29-1; 9 nucleotides agree with TRBD2. Germline-derived CDR1 and CDR2 are SQVTM and ANQGSEA. This CDR3 has 14 amino acids. J lost 4 bases, V lost 0 bases, and 4 bases had no gene match. CDR3 bases: TGCAGCGTTGAAGAGCCTAGCGGGAAATACGAGCAGTACTTC. This gives the protein CSVEEPSGKYEQYF.

This clonotype was observed a few times. The V and J genes are TRBV9 and TRBJ2-1; no definite D call. The length of the CDR3 is 14 residues. Germline V gene sequence: CDR1 SGDLS, CDR2 YYNGEE. Trimming took off 0 bases at V and 7 bases at J, with 11 bases between the two ends. The CDR3 reads CASSVGILENEQFF. The CDR3 region has the DNA TGTGCCAGCAGCGTAGGGATCCTGGAGAATGAGCAGTTCTTC.

This clonotype came up many times. This chain connects TRBV5-1 to TRBJ2-3; D gene uncertain. The germline V gene has CDR1 SGHRS and CDR2 YFSETQ. CDR3 length: 15 amino acids. Trimming removed 1 base from V and 3 bases from J, with 12 bases in between. The CDR3 bases are TGCGCCAGCAGCTTGTCGACCCAGCGAACAGATACGCAGTATTTT. It specifies CASSLSTQRTDTQYF.

This clonotype was detected ten times or more. The chain couples TRBV4-2 to TRBJ2-3; TRBD2 matches 8 bases. Looked up from germline, CDR1 is LGHNA and CDR2 is YNFKEQ. There are 16 residues in the CDR3. V trimming: 0 bases; J trimming: 5 bases; junction bases outside the gene matches: 7. The CDR3 loop reads CASSQDRRGGVDTQYF. CDR3 coding DNA: TGTGCCAGCAGCCAAGATCGACGGGGGGGCGTAGATACGCAGTATTTT.

The table lists this clonotype with a few counts. V gene TRBV6-5 combines with J gene TRBJ2-4; a possible D gene is TRBD2 (5 bases). Germline-derived CDR1 and CDR2 are MNHEY and SVGAGI. CDR3 length equals 16 residues. Trimming removed 2 bases from V and 0 bases from J, with 11 bases in between. The CDR3, as DNA: TGTGCCAGCAGTTACACTAAGAGCGGAGCCAAAAACATTCAGTACTTC. This sequence encodes CASSYTKSGAKNIQYF.

The J gene is TRBJ2-2, the V gene TRBV12-3 or TRBV12-4; TRBD1 aligns across 7 bases. The CDR3 loop spans 17 amino acids. V trimming: 1 base; J trimming: 4 bases; junction bases outside the gene matches: 9. The CDR3 reads CASSLVRDSQFTGELFF. The CDR3 region has the DNA TGTGCCAGCAGTTTAGTCCGGGACAGCCAGTTCACCGGGGAGCTGTTTTTT.

This clonotype was seen many times. The CDR3 loop reads CASSLEGLGGYTF. As DNA, the CDR3 is TGCGCCAGCAGCTTGGAAGGCCTCGGTGGCTACACCTTC. The V gene is TRBV5-1, the J gene TRBJ1-2; D remains ambiguous. The CDR3 contains 13 residues. In germline, CDR1 is SGHRS, CDR2 YFSETQ. The V gene lost 0 bases and the J gene lost 7 bases, with 10 bases spanning the gap.

Many counts were recorded for this clonotype. This rearrangement joins TRBV5-1 to TRBJ2-7; TRBD2 matches 9 bases. CDR1 and CDR2 (germline): SGHRS, YFSETQ. V shed 3 bases and J 5 bases; nucleotides not matched to a gene: 6. The CDR3 spans 14 residues. The CDR3 DNA is TGCGCCAGCAGCTCCGGGACTAGCAGGAACGAGCAGTACTTC. It encodes CASSSGTSRNEQYF.

The V and J genes are TRBV12-3 or TRBV12-4 and TRBJ1-1; 10 bases fit TRBD1. The V and J ends lost 4 bases and 4 bases, in that order; junction bases with no gene match: 6. This CDR3 has 15 residues. The CDR3 is CASSSATGGRTEAFF. CDR3 sequence (DNA): TGTGCCAGCAGTTCCGCGACAGGGGGCCGCACTGAAGCTTTCTTT.

The chain joins TRBV7-9 to TRBJ2-7, with D possibly being TRBD1 (6 bases). Looked up from germline, CDR1 is SEHNR and CDR2 is FQNEAQ (reference sequence). The CDR3 contains 14 residues. Between the trimmed V and J ends, which lost 5 bases and 3 bases, there was a span of 14 bases. For the CDR3, the DNA is TGTGCCAGCAGCCTCGGGACACTTAACTACGAGCAGTACGTC. Amino acids: CASSLGTLNYEQYV.

This clonotype was observed a few times. The chain has TRBV19 and TRBJ2-2, with D perhaps TRBD1 or TRBD2 (5 bases each). V lost 6 bases and J lost 4, with 15 bases in between. The CDR3 has 15 residues. The germline gives CDR1 LNHDA, CDR2 SQIVND (reference sequence). CDR3 sequence: CASSYGTAATGELFF. CDR3 DNA sequence: TGTGCCAGTAGCTACGGGACGGCGGCCACCGGGGAGCTGTTTTTT.

V is TRBV7-2 and J is TRBJ2-7, with 10 nucleotides matching TRBD2. Germline V lookup: CDR1 SGHTA, CDR2 FQGNSA. Trimming at V came to 2 bases and at J to 2 bases, leaving 3 bases not matched to a gene. CDR3 length: 15 amino acids. The chain's CDR3 is CASSLSLAGAYEQYV. The DNA of the CDR3 is TGTGCCAGCAGCTTAAGCCTAGCGGGGGCCTACGAGCAGTACGTC.

This chain links TRBV12-3 or TRBV12-4 with TRBJ2-2, with a possible D match to TRBD2 (5 bases). Trimming pared 10 bases from V and 6 bases from J, leaving 15 bases between. The CDR3 has 13 residues. This CDR3 is CAITSGSPGELFF. The CDR3 region has the DNA TGTGCCATCACTAGTGGAAGTCCCGGGGAGCTGTTTTTT.

The sample holds a few counts of this clonotype. J is TRBJ2-7 and V is TRBV7-9, with 8 bases identical to TRBD1. Germline CDR1 SEHNR, CDR2 FQNEAQ (reference sequence). J gave up 0 bases and V 5 bases, and 6 bases lay outside the gene matches. This CDR3 has 15 residues. The CDR3 is CASSLNGQGSYEQYV. The CDR3 DNA reads as TGTGCCAGCAGCCTTAACGGACAGGGCTCCTACGAGCAGTACGTC.

This CDR3 reads CASSESTSGFAGYTF. DNA of the CDR3: TGCGCCAGCAGTGAGTCGACATCAGGGTTTGCAGGCTACACCTTC. The chain is built from TRBV10-2 and TRBJ1-2; possibly TRBD1 for D (5 bases). The germline V gene encodes CDR1 WSHSY and CDR2 SAAADI. The CDR3 loop spans 15 amino acids. The V gene lost 0 bases and the J gene lost 8 bases, with 16 bases spanning the gap.

The chain is built from TRBV20-1 and TRBJ1-1; D perhaps matches TRBD1 (5 bases). With 6 bases removed from V and 0 bases from J, the gap between germline ends came to 8 bases. The germline gives CDR1 DFQATT, CDR2 SNEGSKA (reference sequence). The CDR3 extends over 12 amino acids. The CDR3 region is CSAPGLNTEAFF. The CDR3 bases are TGCAGTGCCCCGGGACTGAACACTGAAGCTTTCTTT.

This clonotype was counted many times. This chain connects TRBV12-3 or TRBV12-4 to TRBJ1-1, with TRBD1 matching over 9 bases. The CDR3 has 15 residues. V was clipped by 8 bases and J by 0 bases; unmatched bases: 7. The chain's CDR3 is CASASGQGVNTEAFF. As DNA, the CDR3 is TGTGCCAGCGCCTCGGGACAGGGAGTGAACACTGAAGCTTTCTTT.

The table lists this clonotype with many counts. This chain links TRBV29-1 with TRBJ2-7; D gene ambiguous. Germline CDR1 is SQVTM and CDR2 is ANQGSEA. CDR3 length: 11 amino acids. V lost 5 bases and J lost 4, with 9 bases in between. Here the CDR3 DNA reads TGCAGCGTTTTCTTAGGTTACGAGCAGTACTTC. Translating gives CSVFLGYEQYF.

This clonotype was seen repeatedly, ten times or more. V gene TRBV7-3 combines with J gene TRBJ2-3; unclear D gene. The germline V gene has CDR1 SGHTA and CDR2 FQGTGA. The CDR3 spans 14 residues. Trimming pared 3 bases from V and 2 bases from J, leaving 9 bases between. The CDR3 DNA follows: TGTGCCAGCAGCTTGGGCTCCTTCACAGATACGCAGTATTTT. This gives the protein CASSLGSFTDTQYF.

The genes are TRBV12-3 or TRBV12-4 and TRBJ2-5, with a possible D match to TRBD1 (5 bases). Trimming pared 3 bases from V and 7 bases from J, leaving 12 bases between. The CDR3 sequence is 13 residues long. The CDR3 bases are TGTGCCAGCAGTTTGGGGCAGGGCTCGACCCAGTACTTC. It encodes CASSLGQGSTQYF.

This clonotype was detected ten times or more. A much larger clonotype is one base distant, so this may be a read error. The CDR3, as DNA: TGTGCCAGCAGTGACTCGCCGGGGAGCACAGATACGCAGTATTTT. Amino acids: CASSDSPGSTDTQYF. The chain carries TRBV6-4 and TRBJ2-3; possibly TRBD2 for D (5 bases). V lost 0 bases, J lost 0 bases, and 7 bases lay in between. This CDR3 is 15 amino acids long. Germline V gene sequence: CDR1 MRHNA, CDR2 SNTAGT.

This clonotype was counted a few times. V usage is TRBV5-5 and J usage is TRBJ1-1; TRBD1 agrees at 10 bases. This CDR3 spans 17 amino acids. Germline-derived CDR1 and CDR2 are SGHKS and YYEKEE (reference sequence). The ends lost 4 bases at V and 3 bases at J; junction bases unmatched: 12. CDR3 in DNA: TGTGCCAGCAGCACCGGACGGGGACAGGGGATCGACACTGAAGCTTTCTTT. Residues: CASSTGRGQGIDTEAFF.

The chain couples TRBV6-1 to TRBJ1-5, with no clear D. V lost 6 bases and J lost 4, with 13 bases in between. The germline gives CDR1 MNHNS, CDR2 SASEGT. This CDR3 is built from 14 residues. CDR3 nucleotide sequence: TGTGCCAGCAGCGAGGTCCTCGGGAATCAGCCCCAGCATTTT. Its protein product is CASSEVLGNQPQHF.